These 30 T cell receptor beta chains originate from one sample sequenced in a study of T cells in Graves' hyperthyroidism and ophthalmopathy. From RNA transcripts, TCR beta CDR3 regions were amplified. Primed by the HTBI set, a first-round RT-PCR was run on the TCR CDR3. Each CDR3 protein gets one entry after TCRdb re-called the multiplex PCR reads with MiXCR. The sample includes roughly 100,000 distinct CDR3 sequences, over 50% of them seen just once. The specimen sequenced was blood. Receptor source: a middle-aged woman with Graves' hyperthyroidism.

The chain carries TRBV29-1 and TRBJ1-2, with TRBD1 matching over 9 bases. Germline loops: CDR1 SQVTM, CDR2 ANQGSEA. V lost 5 bases and J lost 6; bases outside the gene matches: 7. This CDR3 is built from 13 residues. The CDR3 loop reads CSVRTTGGDGYTF. CDR3 bases: TGCAGCGTTCGAACCACAGGGGGCGATGGCTACACCTTC. The whole variable domain, remainder taken from reference TRBV29-1 and TRBJ1-2, is SAVISQKPSRDICQRGTSLTIQCQVDSQVTMMFWYRQQPGQSLTLIATANQGSEATYESGFVIDKFPISRPNLTFSTLTVSNMSPEDSSIYLCSVRTTGGDGYTFGSGTRLTVV.

This clonotype was observed at least ten times. The J gene is TRBJ1-1, the V gene TRBV12-3 or TRBV12-4; D not certain. Trimming shortened V by 3 bases and J by 4 bases, and 12 bases separated the two germline ends. The CDR3 sequence is 14 residues long. CDR3 loop: CASSLDRRVTEAFF. For the CDR3, the DNA is TGTGCCAGCAGTTTGGACCGACGTGTCACTGAAGCTTTCTTT.

In its sample, this clonotype was seen many times. V gene TRBV5-1 combines with J gene TRBJ2-7; D tentatively fits TRBD1 or TRBD2 (5 bases each). The CDR3 is 14 residues long. From germline, CDR1 is SGHRS and CDR2 YFSETQ. Trimming left V 4 bases short and J 1 base short, with 12 bases between. The chain's CDR3 is CASSRDVGSYEQYF. The DNA of the CDR3 is TGCGCCAGCAGCCGGGACGTCGGTTCCTACGAGCAGTACTTC.

This clonotype was counted many times. This chain connects TRBV29-1 to TRBJ2-7, with D maybe TRBD1 (6 bases). CDR1 SQVTM and CDR2 ANQGSEA come from the germline V gene. Trimming shortened V by 1 base and J by 5 bases, and 27 bases separated the two germline ends. CDR3 length: 18 amino acids. CDR3 residues: CSVEVFQISRTGLHEQYF. The CDR3 bases are TGCAGCGTTGAAGTTTTCCAAATTAGCCGAACAGGGCTCCACGAGCAGTACTTC.

The chain combines TRBV11-2 with TRBJ2-4, with 7 bases that match TRBD1. This CDR3 spans 16 amino acids. The ends lost 5 bases at V and 9 bases at J; junction bases unmatched: 16. Germline V gene lookup returns CDR1 SGHAT and CDR2 FQNNGV. CDR3 sequence (DNA): TGTGCCAGCAGCAACAGACCTGACAGGGATTTAAGCATTCAGTACTTC. Encoded protein: CASSNRPDRDLSIQYF.

For the CDR3, the DNA is TGTGCCAGCAGCTCCGGGACAGCAGATACGCAGTATTTT. As protein: CASSSGTADTQYF. The gene calls are TRBV5-4 and TRBJ2-3; TRBD1 matches 7 bases. The J segment lost 4 bases and the V segment lost 3 bases, leaving 2 bases of the junction unmatched. This CDR3 is built from 13 residues. The germline V gene encodes CDR1 SGHNT and CDR2 YYREEE (reference sequence). Based on the CDR3 plus reference TRBV5-4 and TRBJ2-3, the full variable domain is ETGVTQSPTHLIKTRGQQVTLRCSSQSGHNTVSWYQQALGQGPQFIFQYYREEENGRGNFPPRFSGLQFPNYSSELNVNALELDDSALYLCASSSGTADTQYFGPGTRLTVL.

This clonotype came up a few times. The gene calls are TRBV5-1 and TRBJ2-3; D may be TRBD2 (6 bases). Trimming removed 3 bases at V and 5 bases at J, with 19 bases between. The CDR3 extends over 16 amino acids. Germline CDR1 and CDR2: SGHRS and YFSETQ. The CDR3 spells CASSSLPWEVEDTQYF. The DNA for the CDR3 is TGCGCCAGCAGCTCCCTCCCCTGGGAGGTCGAAGATACGCAGTATTTT.

The V and J genes are TRBV7-2 and TRBJ2-7, with D possibly TRBD2 on 5 matching bases. There are 13 residues in the CDR3. V dropped 1 base and J dropped 9 bases, with 13 bases sitting between them. The germline CDR1 and CDR2 sequences are SGHTA and FQGNSA. The chain's CDR3 is CASSLGGKAGQYF. DNA of the CDR3: TGTGCCAGCAGCTTAGGAGGGAAGGCCGGGCAGTACTTC.

V and J are TRBV15 and TRBJ1-5; perhaps TRBD1 as D (5 bases). The CDR3 extends over 15 amino acids. V was pared by 3 bases and J by 0 bases, with 9 bases between. The germline CDR1 and CDR2 sequences are LNHNV and YYDKDF (reference sequence). CDR3 DNA: TGTGCCACCAGCAGTATGGGGGGTAGCAATCAGCCCCAGCATTTT. Translation: CATSSMGGSNQPQHF.

The J gene is TRBJ2-3, the V gene TRBV7-2; 9 bases agree with TRBD2. Trimming at V came to 5 bases and at J to 3 bases, leaving 9 bases not matched to a gene. The germline V gene encodes CDR1 SGHTA and CDR2 FQGNSA. The CDR3 spans 16 residues. DNA of the CDR3: TGTGCCAGCAGCAAAGGGACTAGCAGAAAAACAGATACGCAGTATTTT. Translated: CASSKGTSRKTDTQYF.

The chain recombines TRBV9 with TRBJ2-2; TRBD2 aligns across 8 bases. CDR3 length equals 15 residues. The germline CDR1 and CDR2 sequences are SGDLS and YYNGEE. The ends lost 4 bases at V and 7 bases at J; junction bases unmatched: 9. CDR3 protein: CASSTHGGVSGELFF. The CDR3 nucleotides read TGTGCCAGCAGCACCCACGGGGGGGTGAGCGGGGAGCTGTTTTTT.

This chain connects TRBV7-2 to TRBJ1-2; 7 bases agree with TRBD1. From germline, CDR1 is SGHTA and CDR2 FQGNSA. The CDR3 covers 13 residues. With 6 bases clipped from V and 8 bases from J, the junction kept 9 bases outside the gene matches. This chain's CDR3 is CASSPGTARGYTF. The CDR3 DNA reads as TGTGCCAGCAGTCCCGGGACAGCGAGGGGCTACACCTTC.

This rearrangement joins TRBV2 to TRBJ2-5; no clear D gene. The CDR3 runs 12 residues. V gave up 1 base and J gave up 9 bases, with 9 bases separating them. From germline, CDR1 is SNHLY and CDR2 FYNNEI. The CDR3 region has the DNA TGTGCCAGCAGTGAAGAGTTTCAGCCCCAGTACTTC. It encodes CASSEEFQPQYF.

This clonotype has at least ten counts. The chain carries TRBV20-1 and TRBJ2-6, with 14 bases matching TRBD2. The CDR3 length is 16 residues. Losses at the gene ends were 6 bases for V and 2 bases for J; bases not matched to a gene: 3. The germline gives CDR1 DFQATT, CDR2 SNEGSKA (reference sequence). The CDR3 loop is CSATGLAGAGANVLTF. DNA for the CDR3: TGCAGTGCAACGGGACTAGCGGGAGCTGGGGCCAACGTCCTGACTTTC.

This chain uses TRBV7-9 with TRBJ1-2, with D perhaps matching TRBD1 (6 bases). CDR3 length: 14 amino acids. Per germline, CDR1 SEHNR and CDR2 FQNEAQ (reference sequence). Trimming stripped 3 bases from V and 8 bases from J, with 16 bases between. The CDR3 sequence is CASSFTGRGGGYTF. The DNA of the CDR3 is TGTGCCAGCAGCTTTACAGGGAGAGGTGGAGGCTACACCTTC.

The chain recombines TRBV20-1 with TRBJ2-5; the match to TRBD1 covers 11 bases. CDR3 length: 15 residues. The germline CDR1 and CDR2 sequences are DFQATT and SNEGSKA (reference sequence). Trimming at V came to 6 bases and at J to 6 bases, leaving 12 bases not matched to a gene. CDR3 nucleotide sequence: TGCAGTGCCAACGAAGGGACAGGGGGAAGGCAGACCCAGTACTTC. It specifies CSANEGTGGRQTQYF.

Comment on this clonotype: A much larger clone sits a single nucleotide away, making a read error possible. The chain combines TRBV29-1 with TRBJ1-4; no clear D gene. CDR1 is SQVTM and CDR2 is ANQGSEA in the germline V gene. Trimming pared 8 bases from V and 6 bases from J, leaving 19 bases between. The CDR3 runs to 14 residues. This chain's CDR3 is CSFGQEVKDEKLFF. Here the CDR3 DNA reads TGCAGCTTCGGGCAGGAGGTAAAGGATGAAAAACTGTTTTTT.

There are many counts of this clonotype. The J gene is TRBJ1-4, the V gene TRBV2; 7 nucleotides match TRBD1. Germline lookup yields CDR1 SNHLY and CDR2 FYNNEI. Trimming took 6 bases from V and 6 from J; bases not matched to a gene: 10. The CDR3 loop spans 15 amino acids. CDR3 region: CASRPATGWDEKLFF. CDR3 coding DNA: TGTGCCAGCAGACCCGCGACAGGGTGGGATGAAAAACTGTTTTTT.

This clonotype turned up a few times. The genes are TRBV2 and TRBJ2-5; D might be TRBD1 (6 bases). CDR1 and CDR2 from the germline V gene are SNHLY and FYNNEI. The CDR3 totals 13 residues. V lost 7 bases, J lost 4 bases, and 13 bases lay in between. This CDR3 is CASKQGWAETQYF. Written as DNA, the CDR3 is TGTGCCAGCAAGCAGGGGTGGGCAGAGACCCAGTACTTC. Full variable domain (rest looked up from reference TRBV2 and TRBJ2-5): EPEVTQTPSHQVTQMGQEVILRCVPISNHLYFYWYRQILGQKVEFLVSFYNNEISEKSEIFDDQFSVERPDGSNFTLKIRSTKLEDSAMYFCASKQGWAETQYFGPGTRLLVL.

A remark on this clonotype: This may come from a read error, since a much larger clone is one base off. The chain links TRBV20-1 to TRBJ1-3; D may be TRBD1 (5 bases). Per germline, CDR1 DFQATT and CDR2 SNEGSKA (reference sequence). V dropped 3 bases and J dropped 2 bases, with 14 bases sitting between them. There are 15 residues in the CDR3. This chain's CDR3 is CSASAGGMTGNTIYF. CDR3 DNA sequence: TGCAGTGCTAGTGCGGGGGGTATGACTGGAAACACCATATATTTT.

The rearrangement links TRBV29-1 to TRBJ2-5, with unresolved D. This CDR3 has 14 residues. CDR1 and CDR2 from the germline V gene are SQVTM and ANQGSEA. V gave up 5 bases and J gave up 5 bases, with 18 bases separating them. The CDR3 DNA sequence: TGCAGCGTTCGGTTAAGGGTGTTATTGGAGACCCAGTACTTC. The encoded protein is CSVRLRVLLETQYF.

This clonotype was observed many times. The chain uses TRBV6-6 and TRBJ2-3; D is possibly TRBD1 (5 bases). Trimming left V 5 bases short and J 4 bases short, with 22 bases between. The CDR3 runs 17 residues. Germline V gene data show CDR1 as MNHNY and CDR2 as SVGAGI (reference sequence). CDR3 protein: CASSDGRNRRRADTQYF. In nucleotides, the CDR3 is TGTGCCAGCAGTGATGGAAGAAACAGGAGAAGGGCAGATACGCAGTATTTT.

Comments on this clonotype: A read error may be the cause here, since a much bigger clone is one base away. The chain recombines TRBV20-1 with TRBJ2-2; 12 nucleotides match TRBD2. Germline assignment: CDR1 DFQATT and CDR2 SNEGSKA (reference sequence). The CDR3 consists of 16 residues. This chain's CDR3 is CGARRLAGGPTGELFF. CDR3 DNA sequence: TGCGGTGCTAGAAGGCTAGCGGGAGGGCCCACCGGGGAGCTGTTTTTT.

The table lists this clonotype with many counts. Mismatch with germline at one junction end may stem from a read error. CDR3 nucleotides: TGCGCCAGCAGCGAAGAGACAGGCACTAGCTCCTATAATTCACCCCTCCACTTT. Translation gives CASSEETGTSSYNSPLHF. The V and J genes are TRBV4-1 and TRBJ1-6; possible D gene TRBD1, 6 bases. This CDR3 contains 18 residues. Germline-derived CDR1 and CDR2 are MGHRA and YSYEKL.

In its sample, this clonotype was seen a few times. V usage is TRBV10-3 and J usage is TRBJ1-3, with 9 bases aligning to TRBD1. Trimming cost V 0 bases and J 8 bases; bases outside gene matches: 11. Germline CDR1 is ENHRY and CDR2 is SYGVKD. The length of the CDR3 is 17 residues. This CDR3 reads CAISESISSGDRDTIYF. The CDR3 coding sequence is TGTGCCATCAGTGAGTCGATTTCTAGCGGGGACAGGGACACCATATATTTT.

This clonotype was seen repeatedly, ten times or more. The chain combines TRBV7-2 with TRBJ2-7; 7 bases agree with TRBD1. The CDR3 is made up of 14 amino acids. V lost 5 bases and J lost 6; bases outside the gene matches: 10. Germline V gene data show CDR1 as SGHTA and CDR2 as FQGNSA. CDR3 nucleotide sequence: TGTGCCAGCAGCCCCCAGCCGACAGGGACCGAGCAGTACTTC. It yields the protein CASSPQPTGTEQYF.

The rearrangement joins TRBV7-9 to TRBJ1-2; TRBD1 might be the D (5 bases). Germline CDR1 SEHNR, CDR2 FQNEAQ (reference sequence). There are 15 residues in the CDR3. The V and J ends lost 0 bases and 4 bases respectively, with 12 bases between them. Here the CDR3 reads CASSLATGALYGYTF. Here the CDR3 DNA reads TGTGCCAGCAGCTTAGCGACCGGGGCCCTCTATGGCTACACCTTC.

A word on this clonotype: No conserved phenylalanine or tryptophan is present at the end of the CDR3, so a read error is the likely explanation. The DNA is left out, because the CDR3 cannot be placed on it with certainty; the CDR3 is given as TCRdb lists it. V and J are TRBV5-4 and TRBJ1-2; the table assigns TRBD1, which was not confirmed against the DNA. The CDR3 is 14 amino acids long, termini counted. CDR1 is SGHNT, CDR2 YYREEE, per germline (reference sequence). This CDR3 is CASSRGQETMATQS.

This clonotype was observed at least ten times. This rearrangement joins TRBV7-8 to TRBJ2-5; 11 nucleotides agree with TRBD2. Germline V CDR1 and CDR2: SGHVS, FQNEAQ. The CDR3 is made up of 16 amino acids. Germline trimming cut 5 bases from V and 5 bases from J; bases unmatched to any gene: 10. CDR3 coding DNA: TGTGCCAGCAGCCCTTTTAGCGGGAGGGTGGGGGAGACCCAGTACTTC. Protein: CASSPFSGRVGETQYF.

This chain connects TRBV7-2 to TRBJ1-2; 9 nucleotides line up with TRBD1. V trimming: 6 bases; J trimming: 5 bases; junction bases outside the gene matches: 10. Per germline, CDR1 SGHTA and CDR2 FQGNSA. This CDR3 is 15 amino acids long. In nucleotides, the CDR3 is TGTGCCAGCAGGCGAACAGGGGGCACTGAATATGGCTACACCTTC. It translates to CASRRTGGTEYGYTF. The complete variable domain, with remaining parts taken from reference TRBV7-2 and TRBJ1-2, reads GAGVSQSPSNKVTEKGKDVELRCDPISGHTALYWYRQSLGQGLEFLIYFQGNSAPDKSGLPSDRFSAERTGGSVSTLTIQRTQQEDSAVYLCASRRTGGTEYGYTFGSGTRLTVV.